This T cell receptor (beta chain) was recovered during a study of OX40 agonist ivuxolimab in advanced cancers. Study-level information: Dose-escalation subjects each had hepatocellular carcinoma, melanoma, renal cell or head and neck cancer. A male proportion of 82.7% was recorded, with mean age about 60 years and range about 23 to 80.

The CDR3 is 12 amino acids. Germline V lookup: CDR1 SGHDT, CDR2 YYEEEE. V was trimmed by 4 bases and J by 10 bases, leaving 9 bases between them. About this clone itself: Its matching antigen is unknown.

Regarding the study as a whole: Antigen targets of the expanded peripheral T cells went undetermined. Circulating CD4+ and CD8+ T cells showed clonal expansion by week 6 at 0.1 to 3.0 mg/kg.

The repertoire was sequenced with immunoSEQ multiplex PCR; TCRdb's copy has only in-frame clones and lacks some. The sample comprises approximately 49,000 clones, around 85% of which are singletons, and roughly 22% rests with the top ten. This TCR came from an adult with an advanced solid tumor such as melanoma, head and neck, liver or kidney cancer. The gene calls are TRBV5-6 and TRBJ1-6; D unclear. Sequencing was performed on CD4+ or CD8+ T cells sorted from blood, taken in a trial of the OX40 agonist ivuxolimab. The CDR3 is CASSLLGSPLHF. The CDR3 DNA sequence: TGTGCCAGCAGCCTTCTCGGGTCACCCCTCCACTTT.